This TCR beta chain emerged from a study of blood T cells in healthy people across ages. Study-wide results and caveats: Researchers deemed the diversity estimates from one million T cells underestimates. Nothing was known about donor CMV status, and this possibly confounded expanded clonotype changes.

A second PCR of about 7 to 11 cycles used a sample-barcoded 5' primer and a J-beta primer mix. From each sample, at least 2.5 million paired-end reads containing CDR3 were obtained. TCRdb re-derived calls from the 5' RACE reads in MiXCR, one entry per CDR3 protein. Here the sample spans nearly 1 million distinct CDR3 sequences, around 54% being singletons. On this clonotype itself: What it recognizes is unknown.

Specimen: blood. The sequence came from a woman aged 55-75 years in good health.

In nucleotides, the CDR3 is TGTGCCAGCAGGATAGCGGGGAGCCTTGAGCAGTACTTC. Translated, it gives CASRIAGSLEQYF. The rearrangement links TRBV27 to TRBJ2-7; TRBD2 matches 8 bases. The CDR3 runs 13 residues. V was clipped by 6 bases and J by 7 bases; unmatched bases: 8. The germline V gene encodes CDR1 MNHEY and CDR2 SMNVEV (reference sequence).